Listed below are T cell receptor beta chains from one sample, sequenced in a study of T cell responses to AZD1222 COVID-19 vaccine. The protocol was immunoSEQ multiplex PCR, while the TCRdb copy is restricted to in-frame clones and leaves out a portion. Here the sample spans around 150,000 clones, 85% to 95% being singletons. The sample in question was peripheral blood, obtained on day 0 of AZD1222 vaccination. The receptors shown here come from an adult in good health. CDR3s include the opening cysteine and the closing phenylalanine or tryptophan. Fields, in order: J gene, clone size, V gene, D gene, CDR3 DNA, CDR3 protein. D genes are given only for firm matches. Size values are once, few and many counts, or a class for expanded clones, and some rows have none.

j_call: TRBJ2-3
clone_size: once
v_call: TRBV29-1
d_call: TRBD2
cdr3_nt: TGCAGCGGCCTTTTTGTGGGGGAGGGCTCAGTGGCAGATACGCAGTATTTT
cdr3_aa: CSGLFVGEGSVADTQYF

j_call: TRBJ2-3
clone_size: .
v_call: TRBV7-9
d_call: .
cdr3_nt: TGTGCCAGCAGCCCCCCTGGACTGGAAAGCACAGATACGCAGTATTTT
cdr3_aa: CASSPPGLESTDTQYF

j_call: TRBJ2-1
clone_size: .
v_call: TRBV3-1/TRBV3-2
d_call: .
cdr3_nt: TGTGCCAGCAGCCAAGAGGGGGGGGCGTATGAGCAGTTCTTC
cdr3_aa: CASSQEGGAYEQFF

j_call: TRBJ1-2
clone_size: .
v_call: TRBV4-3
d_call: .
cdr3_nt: TGCGCCAGCAGCCAAGCAGGGAGGTACTATGGCTACACCTTC
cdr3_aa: CASSQAGRYYGYTF

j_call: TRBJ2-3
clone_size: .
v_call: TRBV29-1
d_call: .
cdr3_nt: TGCAGCGTTTTGACAGATACGCAGTATTTT
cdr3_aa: CSVLTDTQYF

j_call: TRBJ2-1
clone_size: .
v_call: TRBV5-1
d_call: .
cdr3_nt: TGCGCCAGCAGCCGGGAGGGGACAGGGATGAATGAGCAGTTCTTC
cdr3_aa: CASSREGTGMNEQFF

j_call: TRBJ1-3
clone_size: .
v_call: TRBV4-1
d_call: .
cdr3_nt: TGCGCCAGCAGCCAAGTGGGCAGGGAGCGGACTGGAAACACCATATATTTT
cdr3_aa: CASSQVGRERTGNTIYF

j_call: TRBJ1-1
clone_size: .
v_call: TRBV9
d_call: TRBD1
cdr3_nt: TGTGCCAGCAGTCATATACCGGGACAGGGGAACACTGAAGCTTTCTTT
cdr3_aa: CASSHIPGQGNTEAFF

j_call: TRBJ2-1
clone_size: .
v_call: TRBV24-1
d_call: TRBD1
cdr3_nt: TGTGCCACCAGTGACTCGACAGGGCCCTACAATGAGCAGTTCTTC
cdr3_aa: CATSDSTGPYNEQFF

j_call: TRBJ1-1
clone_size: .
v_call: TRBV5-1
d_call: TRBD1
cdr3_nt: TGCGCCAGCAGCTTTGGGACAGCGAACACTGAAGCTTTCTTT
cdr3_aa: CASSFGTANTEAFF

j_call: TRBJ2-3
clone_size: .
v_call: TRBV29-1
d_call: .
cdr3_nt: TGCAGAGGAGAGGCGGATACGCAGTATTTT
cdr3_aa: CRGEADTQYF

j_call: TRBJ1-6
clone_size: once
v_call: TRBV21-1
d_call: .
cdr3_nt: TGTGCCAGCAGCAAAGTCCAGGGCAGATCACCCCTCCACTTT
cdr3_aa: CASSKVQGRSPLHF

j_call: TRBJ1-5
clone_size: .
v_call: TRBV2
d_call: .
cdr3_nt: TGTGCCAGCAGAAGTGACAGCAGTCAGCCCCAGCATTTT
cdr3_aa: CASRSDSSQPQHF

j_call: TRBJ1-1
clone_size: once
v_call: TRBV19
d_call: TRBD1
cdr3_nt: TGTGCCAGTAGTATACCCAGGGGGTTAGGGAACACTGAAGCTTTCTTT
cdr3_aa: CASSIPRGLGNTEAFF

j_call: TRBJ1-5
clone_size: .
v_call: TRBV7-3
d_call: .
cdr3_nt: TGTGCCAGCAGCCTATTTGGGCAGCCCAATCAGCCCCAGCATTTT
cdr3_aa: CASSLFGQPNQPQHF

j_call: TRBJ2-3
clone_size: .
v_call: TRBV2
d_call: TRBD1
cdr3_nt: TGTGCCAGCAGTGGGATGGGGACAGGGCGTGTGAATACGCAGTATTTT
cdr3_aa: CASSGMGTGRVNTQYF

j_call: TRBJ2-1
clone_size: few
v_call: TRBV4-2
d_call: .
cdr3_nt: TGTGCCAGCAGCCAAGACGCAATCGAGGCTTACAATGAGCAGTTCTTC
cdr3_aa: CASSQDAIEAYNEQFF

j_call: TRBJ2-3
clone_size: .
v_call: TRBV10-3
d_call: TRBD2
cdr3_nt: TGTGCCATCAGATCCGGGACTAGCGGGGGGGCGAGAGATACGCAGTATTTT
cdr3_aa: CAIRSGTSGGARDTQYF

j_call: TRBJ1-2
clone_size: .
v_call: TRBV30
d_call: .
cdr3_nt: TGTGCCTACGGAACAGGGAGCGGCTACACCTTC
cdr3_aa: CAYGTGSGYTF

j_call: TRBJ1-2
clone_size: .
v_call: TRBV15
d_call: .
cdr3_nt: TGTGCCACCAGAGAGGGACGGGGGCTGATCTATGGCTACACCTTC
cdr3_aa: CATREGRGLIYGYTF

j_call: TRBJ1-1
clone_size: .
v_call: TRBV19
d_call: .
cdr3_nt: TGTGCCAGTAGTATAACAGGGAACACTGAAGCTTTCTTT
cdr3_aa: CASSITGNTEAFF

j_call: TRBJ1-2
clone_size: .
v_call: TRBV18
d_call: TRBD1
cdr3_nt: TGTGCCAGCTCACCAGAACAGGGGAACTATGGCTACACCTTC
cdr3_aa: CASSPEQGNYGYTF

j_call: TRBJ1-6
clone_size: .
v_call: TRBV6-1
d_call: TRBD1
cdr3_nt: TGTGCCAGCAGTGAAGCGTTCGGGCAGGGGGGATCACCCCTCCACTTT
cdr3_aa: CASSEAFGQGGSPLHF

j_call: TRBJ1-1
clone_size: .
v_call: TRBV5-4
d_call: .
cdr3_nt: TGTGCCAGCAGACCCACAGGGAACACTGAAGCTTTCTTT
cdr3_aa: CASRPTGNTEAFF

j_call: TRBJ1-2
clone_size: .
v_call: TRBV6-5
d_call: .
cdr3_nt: TGTGCCAGCGGACCCAGACACCCTAACTCGGGCTACACCTTC
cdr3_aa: CASGPRHPNSGYTF

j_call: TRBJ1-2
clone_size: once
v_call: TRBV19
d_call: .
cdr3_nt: TGTGCCAGTAGTAATTGGCAGAGCAGCCGGACCTATGGCTACACCTTC
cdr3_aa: CASSNWQSSRTYGYTF

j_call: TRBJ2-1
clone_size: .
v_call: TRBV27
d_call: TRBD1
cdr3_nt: TGTGCCAGCAGCTCGGGACAGGGTGCGGGCAATGAGCAGTTCTTC
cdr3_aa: CASSSGQGAGNEQFF

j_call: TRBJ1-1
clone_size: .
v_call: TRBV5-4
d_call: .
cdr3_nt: TGTGCCAGCAGCTTGGGTGGGCCGGCTTCTGAAGCTTTCTTT
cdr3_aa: CASSLGGPASEAFF

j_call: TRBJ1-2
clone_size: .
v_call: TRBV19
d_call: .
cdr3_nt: TGTGCCAGTAGCCGACAGAGGGATTTTGACTATGGCTACACCTTC
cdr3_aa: CASSRQRDFDYGYTF

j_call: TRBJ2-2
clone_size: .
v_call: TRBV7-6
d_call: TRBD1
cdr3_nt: TGTGCCAGCAGCTTAGCGGGGACAGGGCGGACCGGGGAGCTGTTTTTT
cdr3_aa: CASSLAGTGRTGELFF

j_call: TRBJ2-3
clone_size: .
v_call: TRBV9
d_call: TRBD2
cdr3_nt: TGTGCCAGCAGCGTAAGTAGAAGCGGGGTCACAGATACGCAGTATTTT
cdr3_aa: CASSVSRSGVTDTQYF

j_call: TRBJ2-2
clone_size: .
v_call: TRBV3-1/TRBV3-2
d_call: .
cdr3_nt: TGTGCCAGCAGCCTGTGGAGTAACACCGGGGAGCTGTTTTTT
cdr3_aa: CASSLWSNTGELFF

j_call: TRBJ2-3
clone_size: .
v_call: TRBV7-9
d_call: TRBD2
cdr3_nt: TGTGCCAGCAGCCTAGCGGGCCCTAGCACAGATACGCAGTATTTT
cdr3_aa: CASSLAGPSTDTQYF

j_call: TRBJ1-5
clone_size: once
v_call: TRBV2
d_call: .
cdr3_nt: TGTGCCAGCAGTCCGGGAACTTATAGCAATCAGCCCCAGCATTTT
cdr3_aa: CASSPGTYSNQPQHF

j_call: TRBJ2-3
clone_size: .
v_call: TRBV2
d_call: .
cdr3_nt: TGTGCCAGCAAAGCGGACAGCTCCACAGATACGCAGTATTTT
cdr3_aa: CASKADSSTDTQYF

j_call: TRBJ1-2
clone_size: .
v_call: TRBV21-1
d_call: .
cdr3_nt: TGTGCCAGCAGCAAATTGACGAAGAGGGATGAAGGCTACACCTTC
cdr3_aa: CASSKLTKRDEGYTF

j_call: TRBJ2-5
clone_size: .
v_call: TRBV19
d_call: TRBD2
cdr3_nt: TGTGCCAGTAGTTGGAGTAGCGGGAGCTTTGAGACCCAGTACTTC
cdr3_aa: CASSWSSGSFETQYF

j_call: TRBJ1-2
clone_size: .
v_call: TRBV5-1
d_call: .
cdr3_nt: TGCGCCAGCAGCTCCGGAGGGGGGGCTAACTATGGCTACACCTTC
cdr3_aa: CASSSGGGANYGYTF

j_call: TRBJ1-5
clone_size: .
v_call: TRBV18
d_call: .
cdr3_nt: TGTGCCAGCTCACCATATCCGGGCCCCCTGATTGGAATTAGCAATCAGCCCCAGCATTTT
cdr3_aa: CASSPYPGPLIGISNQPQHF

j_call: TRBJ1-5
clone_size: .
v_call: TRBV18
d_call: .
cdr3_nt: TGTGCCAGCTCACCGACGTCGGGGAATCAGCCCCAGCATTTT
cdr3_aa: CASSPTSGNQPQHF

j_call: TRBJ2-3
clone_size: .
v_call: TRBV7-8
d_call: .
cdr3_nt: TGTGCCAGCAGCTTAGTTGGTTCGGTTAACACAGATACGCAGTATTTT
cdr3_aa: CASSLVGSVNTDTQYF

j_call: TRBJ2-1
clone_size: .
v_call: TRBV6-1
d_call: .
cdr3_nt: TGTGCCAGCAGTGAATCAGGGTTGGGAGATGAGCAGTTCTTC
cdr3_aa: CASSESGLGDEQFF

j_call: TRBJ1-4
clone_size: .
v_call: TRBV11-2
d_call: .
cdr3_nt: TGTGCCAGCAGCTTAGTAGGGGACCCCTTTCCGGATGAAAAACTGTTTTTT
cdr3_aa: CASSLVGDPFPDEKLFF

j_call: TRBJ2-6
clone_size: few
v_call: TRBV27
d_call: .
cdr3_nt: TGTGCCAGCAAACGCTCTGGGGCCAACGTCCTGACTTTC
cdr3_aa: CASKRSGANVLTF

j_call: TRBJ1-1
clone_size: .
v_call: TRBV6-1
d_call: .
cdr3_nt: TGTGCCAGCAGTGTAGGGTGGAACACTGAAGCTTTCTTT
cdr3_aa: CASSVGWNTEAFF

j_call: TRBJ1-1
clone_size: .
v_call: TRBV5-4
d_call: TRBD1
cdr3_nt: TGTGCCAGCAGCTTTCCGGGACAGGGAAAGACTGAAGCTTTCTTT
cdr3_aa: CASSFPGQGKTEAFF

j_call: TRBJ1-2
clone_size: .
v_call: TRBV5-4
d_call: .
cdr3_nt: TGTGCCAGCTTGGAGAATCAGTCGGACTATGGCTACACCTTC
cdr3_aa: CASLENQSDYGYTF

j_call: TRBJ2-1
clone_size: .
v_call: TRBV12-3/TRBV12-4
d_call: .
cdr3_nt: TGTGCCAGCAGTTTAGTGTATCATGAGCAGTTCTTC
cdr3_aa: CASSLVYHEQFF

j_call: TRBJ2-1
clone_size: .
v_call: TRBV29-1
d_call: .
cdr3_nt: TGCAGCGTCGAGACAGGTTCCAATGAGCAGTTCTTC
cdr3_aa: CSVETGSNEQFF

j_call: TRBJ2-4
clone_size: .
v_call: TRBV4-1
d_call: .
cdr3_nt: TGCGCCAGCAGCCCCTTTAGAATAGCCAAAAACATTCAGTACTTC
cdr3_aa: CASSPFRIAKNIQYF

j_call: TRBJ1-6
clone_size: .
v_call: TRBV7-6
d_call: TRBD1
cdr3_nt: TGTGCCAGCAGCAGGGACCGGGACAGAAGTTCACCCCTCCACTTT
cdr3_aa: CASSRDRDRSSPLHF

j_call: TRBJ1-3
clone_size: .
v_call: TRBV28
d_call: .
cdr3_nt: TGTGCCAGCAAACGGGGGTACTCTGGAAACACCATATATTTT
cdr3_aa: CASKRGYSGNTIYF

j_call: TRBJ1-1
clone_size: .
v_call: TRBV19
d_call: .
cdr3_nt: TGTGCCAGTAGTAGAGGTGGGGCAGGGAACACTGAAGCTTTCTTT
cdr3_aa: CASSRGGAGNTEAFF